These 5 T cell receptor beta chains originate from one sample sequenced in a study of blood T cell repertoires in COVID-19. The protocol was immunoSEQ multiplex PCR, while the TCRdb copy is restricted to in-frame clones and leaves out a portion. The table lists approximately 200,000 clones, approximately 78% of them singletons. Sequenced sample: peripheral blood. The receptors originated from a woman older than 75 with COVID-19, enrolled during active disease.

This clone was detected once. This chain connects TRBV6-5 to TRBJ1-2; 10 bases agree with TRBD1. Germline loops: CDR1 MNHEY, CDR2 SVGAGI. The CDR3 consists of 13 residues. The junction had 0 bases not matched to a gene; V was cut back by 6 bases and J by 2 bases. In nucleotides, the CDR3 is TGTGCCAGCAGGGACAGGGGGAACTATGGCTACACCTTC. Translated: CASRDRGNYGYTF.

The rearrangement uses TRBV20-1 and TRBJ2-7; D remains unclear. There are 11 residues in the CDR3. CDR1 and CDR2 (germline): DFQATT, SNEGSKA (reference sequence). Trimming took off 6 bases at V and 4 bases at J, with 10 bases between the two ends. The CDR3 DNA sequence: TGCAGTGCCCTGGTGAGGTACGAGCAGTACTTC. Translating gives CSALVRYEQYF.

This chain joins TRBV19 and TRBJ2-7; TRBD2 aligns across 9 bases. Per the germline V gene, CDR1 is LNHDA and CDR2 is SQIVND (reference sequence). V dropped 8 bases and J dropped 0; count of bases not matched to a gene: 8. CDR3 length: 15 amino acids. The CDR3 DNA reads as TGTGCCAGTGGTGGCGGGGGGGCCTACTCCTACGAGCAGTACTTC. It codes for CASGGGGAYSYEQYF.

This clone has a single count. J is TRBJ2-1 and V is TRBV5-1; a weak D match, TRBD2 (5 bases). V was pared by 4 bases and J by 2 bases, with 10 bases between. The CDR3 loop spans 14 amino acids. Germline V gene sequence: CDR1 SGHRS, CDR2 YFSETQ. The CDR3 loop reads CASSVLAAYNEQFF. In DNA, the CDR3 is TGCGCCAGCAGCGTCCTAGCCGCCTACAATGAGCAGTTCTTC. Drawing the rest from reference TRBV5-1 and TRBJ2-1, the complete variable domain is KAGVTQTPRYLIKTRGQQVTLSCSPISGHRSVSWYQQTPGQGLQFLFEYFSETQRNKGNFPGRFSGRQFSNSRSEMNVSTLELGDSALYLCASSVLAAYNEQFFGPGTRLTVL.

This clone was observed once. The chain combines TRBV6-5 with TRBJ1-2, with TRBD1 identical over 11 bases. The V gene's germline CDR1 is MNHEY and CDR2 SVGAGI. V trimming: 6 bases; J trimming: 4 bases; junction bases outside the gene matches: 7. The CDR3 has 15 residues. As DNA, the CDR3 is TGTGCCAGCAGCTCCGGGACAGGGGGTATCTATGGCTACACCTTC. It specifies CASSSGTGGIYGYTF.